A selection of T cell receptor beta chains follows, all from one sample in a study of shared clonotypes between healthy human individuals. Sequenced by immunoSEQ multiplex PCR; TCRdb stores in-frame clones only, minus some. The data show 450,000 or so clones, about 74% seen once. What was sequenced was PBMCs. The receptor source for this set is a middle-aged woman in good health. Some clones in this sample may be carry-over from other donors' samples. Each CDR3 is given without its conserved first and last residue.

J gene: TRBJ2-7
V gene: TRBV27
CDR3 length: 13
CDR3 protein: ASRRNRDSSYEQY

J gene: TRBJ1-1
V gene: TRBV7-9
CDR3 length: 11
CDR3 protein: ASNRGGNTEAF

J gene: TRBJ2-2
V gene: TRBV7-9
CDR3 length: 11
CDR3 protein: ASHRAGTGELF

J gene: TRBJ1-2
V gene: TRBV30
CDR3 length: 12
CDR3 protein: AWRQQGMFYGYT

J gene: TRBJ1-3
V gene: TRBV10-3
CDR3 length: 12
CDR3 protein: AISVGGPGNTIY

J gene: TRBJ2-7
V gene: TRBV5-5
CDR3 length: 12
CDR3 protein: ASSSLAEGYEQY

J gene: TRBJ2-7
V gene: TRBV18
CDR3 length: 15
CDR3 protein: ASSQRFSREGLYEQY

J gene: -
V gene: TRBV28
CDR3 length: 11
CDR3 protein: ASGIAHGSEQY

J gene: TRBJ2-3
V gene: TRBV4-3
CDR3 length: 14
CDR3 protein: ASSQEGAGGVDTQY

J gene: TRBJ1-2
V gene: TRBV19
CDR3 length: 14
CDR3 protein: ASNLGQGSTNYGYT

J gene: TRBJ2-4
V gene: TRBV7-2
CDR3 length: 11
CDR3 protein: ASSFGPGSSGY

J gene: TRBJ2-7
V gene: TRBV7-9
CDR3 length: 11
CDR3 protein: ASSLDGVVTQY

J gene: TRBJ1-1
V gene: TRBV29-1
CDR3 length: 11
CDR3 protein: SVSTGTITEAF

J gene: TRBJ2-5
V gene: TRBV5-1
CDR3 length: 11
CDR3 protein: ASSEGDSETQY

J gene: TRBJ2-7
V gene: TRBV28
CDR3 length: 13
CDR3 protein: ASSPPGTGRYEQY